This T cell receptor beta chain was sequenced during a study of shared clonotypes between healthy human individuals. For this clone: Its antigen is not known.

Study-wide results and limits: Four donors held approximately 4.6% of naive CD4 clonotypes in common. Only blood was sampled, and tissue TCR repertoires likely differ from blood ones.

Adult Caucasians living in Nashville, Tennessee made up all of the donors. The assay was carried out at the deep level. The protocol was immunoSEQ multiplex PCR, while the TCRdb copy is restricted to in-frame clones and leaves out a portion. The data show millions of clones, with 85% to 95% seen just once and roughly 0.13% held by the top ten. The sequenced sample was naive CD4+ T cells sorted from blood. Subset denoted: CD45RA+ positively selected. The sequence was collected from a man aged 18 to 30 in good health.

The CDR3 reads CASSDRDRIQETQYF. Here the CDR3 DNA reads TGTGCCAGCAGTGACCGGGACAGAATCCAAGAGACCCAGTACTTC. The J gene is TRBJ2-5, the V gene TRBV6-1; 7 nucleotides align to TRBD1. Germline V lookup: CDR1 MNHNS, CDR2 SASEGT. The CDR3 has 15 residues. Unmatched junction bases numbered 5, after V lost 3 bases and J lost 1 base.